The rows below give T cell receptor beta chains drawn from one sample of a study. One entry per CDR3 protein, called by TCRdb with MiXCR from the 5' RACE reads. The table includes about 50,000 distinct CDR3 sequences, roughly 28% detected once. The sequencing sample was made of naive CD4+ T cells sorted from blood. The receptors come from a female donor with breast cancer. Both conserved end residues are part of each CDR3. Fields, in order: J gene, clone size, D gene, V gene, CDR3 DNA, CDR3 protein. D genes are given only for firm matches. Size values are once, few and many counts, or a class for expanded clones, and some rows have none.

j_call: TRBJ2-5
clone_size: -
d_call: -
v_call: TRBV15
cdr3_nt: TGTGCCACCAGCAGGCAGGGGGGAGAGACCCAGTACTTC
cdr3_aa: CATSRQGGETQYF

j_call: TRBJ2-1
clone_size: -
d_call: -
v_call: TRBV4-3
cdr3_nt: TGCGCCAGCAGCCAAGAGACTGAAGCGCTCGTCGATGAGCAGTTCTTC
cdr3_aa: CASSQETEALVDEQFF

j_call: TRBJ2-2
clone_size: few
d_call: -
v_call: TRBV12-3/TRBV12-4
cdr3_nt: TGTGCCAGCAGTCTGCCCGGGATCGGCCCCGGGGAGCTGTTTTTT
cdr3_aa: CASSLPGIGPGELFF

j_call: TRBJ2-7
clone_size: -
d_call: -
v_call: TRBV15
cdr3_nt: TGTGCCACCAGCAGAGATAGGGGCCCTCTCGTTTACGAGCAGTACTTC
cdr3_aa: CATSRDRGPLVYEQYF

j_call: TRBJ2-1
clone_size: few
d_call: -
v_call: TRBV5-1
cdr3_nt: TGCGCCAGCAGCCGCGGACAGACCCAAAGCTCCTACAATGAGCAGTTCTTC
cdr3_aa: CASSRGQTQSSYNEQFF

j_call: TRBJ1-2
clone_size: -
d_call: -
v_call: TRBV5-5
cdr3_nt: TGTGCCAGCAGTGGCCGGGGGTCCTATGGCTACACCTTC
cdr3_aa: CASSGRGSYGYTF

j_call: TRBJ2-3
clone_size: -
d_call: TRBD2
v_call: TRBV9
cdr3_nt: TGTGCCAGCAGCGTTAGACTAGCGGGGACCACAGATACGCAGTATTTT
cdr3_aa: CASSVRLAGTTDTQYF

j_call: TRBJ2-3
clone_size: -
d_call: -
v_call: TRBV12-3/TRBV12-4
cdr3_nt: TGTGCCAGCAGTCCGATAGCGGTGGGGACAGATACGCAGTATTTT
cdr3_aa: CASSPIAVGTDTQYF

j_call: TRBJ2-7
clone_size: -
d_call: TRBD1
v_call: TRBV5-6
cdr3_nt: TGTGCCAGCAGCTTTCCGGGACAGGGAAACTACGAGCAGTACTTC
cdr3_aa: CASSFPGQGNYEQYF

j_call: TRBJ2-3
clone_size: few
d_call: -
v_call: TRBV27
cdr3_nt: TGTGCCAGCAGTTTAGGGGGAAACACAGATACGCAGTATTTT
cdr3_aa: CASSLGGNTDTQYF

j_call: TRBJ2-1
clone_size: -
d_call: -
v_call: TRBV4-1
cdr3_nt: TGCGCCAGCAGCCTCGGACCCCCTCCTAATGAGCAGTTCTTC
cdr3_aa: CASSLGPPPNEQFF

j_call: TRBJ2-2
clone_size: few
d_call: -
v_call: TRBV4-3
cdr3_nt: TGCGCCAGCAGCCAATTGCTCAGGACGACCGGGGAGCTGTTTTTT
cdr3_aa: CASSQLLRTTGELFF

j_call: TRBJ1-1
clone_size: few
d_call: TRBD1
v_call: TRBV5-1
cdr3_nt: TGCGCCAGCAGCGCTAGGACAGGGACGGAAAACACTGAAGCTTTCTTT
cdr3_aa: CASSARTGTENTEAFF

j_call: TRBJ1-1
clone_size: -
d_call: -
v_call: TRBV20-1
cdr3_nt: TGCAGTGCTCGGGGGTTCGGCACTGAAGCTTTCTTT
cdr3_aa: CSARGFGTEAFF

j_call: TRBJ1-1
clone_size: few
d_call: -
v_call: TRBV27
cdr3_nt: TGTGCCAGCAACCCCCTCCGGGGAGTGAACACTGAAGCTTTCTTT
cdr3_aa: CASNPLRGVNTEAFF

j_call: TRBJ1-1
clone_size: -
d_call: -
v_call: TRBV28
cdr3_nt: TGTGCCAGCAGTATCTTGTCAGGGATCACTGAAGCTTTCTTT
cdr3_aa: CASSILSGITEAFF

j_call: TRBJ2-1
clone_size: -
d_call: -
v_call: TRBV9
cdr3_nt: TGTGCCAGCAGCCCGCAGGGGATGTACAATGAGCAGTTCTTC
cdr3_aa: CASSPQGMYNEQFF

j_call: TRBJ2-3
clone_size: few
d_call: TRBD1
v_call: TRBV5-4
cdr3_nt: TGTGCCAGCAGCCCGGGACCGGGACAGGGGGCTTTTGATACGCAGTATTTT
cdr3_aa: CASSPGPGQGAFDTQYF

j_call: TRBJ1-2
clone_size: -
d_call: -
v_call: TRBV5-1
cdr3_nt: TGCGCCAGCAGGGTTGGAGGGGGACACTATGGCTACACCTTC
cdr3_aa: CASRVGGGHYGYTF

j_call: TRBJ1-1
clone_size: many
d_call: -
v_call: TRBV5-1
cdr3_nt: TGCGCCAGCAGCCTCATCCTGGACACTGAAGCTTTCTTT
cdr3_aa: CASSLILDTEAFF

j_call: TRBJ2-2
clone_size: many
d_call: -
v_call: TRBV15
cdr3_nt: TGTGCCACCAGCAGAGATGAGGGGGCCGGGGAGCTGTTTTTT
cdr3_aa: CATSRDEGAGELFF

j_call: TRBJ2-6
clone_size: many
d_call: -
v_call: TRBV4-3
cdr3_nt: TGCGCCAGCAGCCAAGATCTAAGGATAGGGGCCAACGTCCTGACTTTC
cdr3_aa: CASSQDLRIGANVLTF